A single sample gave rise to the 32 T cell receptor beta chains below, sequenced in a study of blood T cell repertoires in COVID-19. Generated by immunoSEQ multiplex PCR, the TCRdb table keeps only in-frame clones and is missing some. The table lists around 260,000 clones, approximately 86% of them singletons. The sample consisted of peripheral blood. All receptors derive from a man between 18 and 35 years old with active or convalescent COVID-19.

The genes are TRBV6-5 and TRBJ2-5; 7 bases match TRBD1. From germline, CDR1 is MNHEY and CDR2 SVGAGI. CDR3 length equals 15 residues. J was trimmed by 5 bases and V by 5 bases; bases with no gene match: 11. The CDR3 coding sequence is TGTGCCAGCAGTCCCGGGGTTAACAGGGGCGAGACCCAGTACTTC. Residues: CASSPGVNRGETQYF.

V is TRBV5-1 and J is TRBJ1-2; 10 bases are a match to TRBD1. V lost 1 base, J lost 6 bases, and 9 bases stayed unmatched. This CDR3 has 16 residues. CDR1 and CDR2 (germline): SGHRS, YFSETQ. The CDR3 region has the DNA TGCGCCAGCAGCTTGAACCCCTCGACAGGGGGCGATGGCTACACCTTC. Its protein product is CASSLNPSTGGDGYTF.

The chain couples TRBV5-1 to TRBJ2-3; TRBD1 agrees at 7 bases. The CDR3 loop spans 14 amino acids. Trimming took 2 bases from V and 6 from J; bases not matched to a gene: 6. CDR1 is SGHRS, CDR2 YFSETQ, per germline. In DNA form, the CDR3 reads TGCGCCAGCAGCTTAGGACAGGACAAGGATACGCAGTATTTT. It codes for CASSLGQDKDTQYF.

The chain couples TRBV11-3 to TRBJ1-2; D possibly corresponds to TRBD1 (6 bases). Trimming removed 5 bases at V and 8 bases at J, with 12 bases between. Germline-derived CDR1 and CDR2 are SGHNT and YENEEA. The CDR3 consists of 12 residues. The CDR3 DNA sequence: TGTGCCAGCAGCCTAAACCAGGGGGGCTACACCTTC. This sequence encodes CASSLNQGGYTF.

The gene calls are TRBV7-2 and TRBJ1-5; no clear D gene. Germline V lookup: CDR1 SGHTA, CDR2 FQGNSA. Trimming shortened V by 2 bases and J by 2 bases, and 7 bases separated the two germline ends. CDR3 length: 14 residues. The chain's CDR3 is CASSLRVGNQPQHF. In DNA form, the CDR3 reads TGTGCCAGCAGCTTAAGAGTTGGCAATCAGCCCCAGCATTTT. Using reference TRBV7-2 and TRBJ1-5 for the parts outside the CDR3, the full variable domain is GAGVSQSPSNKVTEKGKDVELRCDPISGHTALYWYRQSLGQGLEFLIYFQGNSAPDKSGLPSDRFSAERTGGSVSTLTIQRTQQEDSAVYLCASSLRVGNQPQHFGDGTRLSIL.

This clone is a singleton in its sample. The chain recombines TRBV19 with TRBJ2-1, with D maybe TRBD2 (5 bases). The germline V gene has CDR1 LNHDA and CDR2 SQIVND (reference sequence). The CDR3 has 13 amino acids. The germline V and J ends were trimmed by 3 bases and 8 bases, with 11 bases remaining between them. The CDR3, as DNA: TGTGCCAGTAGTATTAGACTAAGCGATGAGCAGTTCTTC. Translated: CASSIRLSDEQFF.

The chain employs TRBV27 and TRBJ2-2; D call uncertain. Trimming shortened V by 3 bases and J by 6 bases, and 5 bases separated the two germline ends. Per germline, CDR1 MNHEY and CDR2 SMNVEV (reference sequence). The CDR3 is 12 residues long. CDR3 nucleotide sequence: TGTGCCAGCAGTTTCGAGTCCGGGGAGCTGTTTTTT. Protein sequence: CASSFESGELFF.

The V call is TRBV19, the J call TRBJ2-5; 9 bases agree with TRBD1. The V gene's germline CDR1 is LNHDA and CDR2 SQIVND (reference sequence). V lost 3 bases, J lost 4 bases, and 6 bases stayed unmatched. This CDR3 comprises 15 residues. DNA for the CDR3: TGTGCCAGTAGTATTATGGGACAGGGTGCAGAGACCCAGTACTTC. Its protein is CASSIMGQGAETQYF. The entire variable domain, with the rest obtained from reference TRBV19 and TRBJ2-5, is as follows: DGGITQSPKYLFRKEGQNVTLSCEQNLNHDAMYWYRQDPGQGLRLIYYSQIVNDFQKGDIAEGYSVSREKKESFPLTVTSAQKNPTAFYLCASSIMGQGAETQYFGPGTRLLVL.

J is TRBJ2-3 and V is TRBV12-1; TRBD2 is taken as the D call from the table, unchecked against the DNA. TRBV12-1 has pseudogene status. There are 16 residues in the CDR3. This chain's CDR3 is CASILLLAGTPLGQYF. The CDR3 region has the DNA TGTGCCAGCATCCTGCTACTAGCGGGGACCCCCCTAGGGCAGTATTTT.

The chain links TRBV6-5 to TRBJ1-3; no clear D gene. The CDR3 extends over 11 amino acids. The V gene's germline CDR1 is MNHEY and CDR2 SVGAGI. Trimming shortened V by 9 bases and J by 0 bases, and 3 bases separated the two germline ends. The CDR3 loop reads CASHSGNTIYF. The CDR3 DNA is TGTGCCAGTCACTCTGGAAACACCATATATTTT.

The chain links TRBV11-2 to TRBJ2-7; D ambiguous. The ends were cut back, 3 bases at V and 1 base at J, with 7 bases in the middle. In germline, CDR1 is SGHAT, CDR2 FQNNGV. The CDR3 runs to 13 residues. The CDR3 loop reads CASSFFSSYEQYF. As DNA, the CDR3 is TGTGCCAGCAGCTTTTTTTCTTCCTACGAGCAGTACTTC.

The chain links TRBV24-1 to TRBJ2-7; 7 bases align to TRBD1. Germline V gives CDR1 KGHDR, CDR2 SFDVKD. The CDR3 has 19 amino acids. V lost 0 bases to trimming and J lost 1 base; unmatched junction nucleotides: 14. CDR3 residues: CATSDLNRAGTAFSYEQYF. The CDR3 region has the DNA TGTGCCACCAGTGATTTGAATAGGGCAGGGACAGCTTTTTCCTACGAGCAGTACTTC.

The gene calls are TRBV30 and TRBJ1-2; tentatively, D is TRBD1 (5 bases). From germline, CDR1 is GTSNPN and CDR2 SVGIG (reference sequence). V was shortened by 7 bases and J by 4 bases, with 16 bases between the two germline ends. The CDR3 has 13 residues. The CDR3 DNA reads as TGTGCCTTTATAACAGGAAACCCCTATGGCTACACCTTC. Its translation: CAFITGNPYGYTF.

CDR3 residues: CASSQGAGASYEQYF. Written as DNA, the CDR3 is TGTGCCAGCAGCCAAGGAGCGGGAGCATCCTACGAGCAGTACTTC. This chain uses TRBV7-2 with TRBJ2-7; 8 nucleotides line up with TRBD2. In germline, CDR1 is SGHTA, CDR2 FQGNSA. V was pared by 5 bases and J by 1 base, with 7 bases of the junction left unmatched. CDR3 length: 15 amino acids.

The gene calls are TRBV7-2 and TRBJ2-5; 7 positions match TRBD2. The CDR3 extends over 16 amino acids. Germline CDR1 is SGHTA and CDR2 is FQGNSA. V lost 5 bases, J lost 4 bases, and 13 bases stayed unmatched. The CDR3 loop reads CASSPTGGGLGETQYF. In DNA, the CDR3 is TGTGCCAGCAGCCCGACTGGGGGGGGACTTGGAGAGACCCAGTACTTC.

This chain links TRBV2 with TRBJ1-2; a possible D gene is TRBD1 (5 bases). The germline V and J ends were trimmed by 7 bases and 8 bases, with 23 bases remaining between them. In germline, CDR1 is SNHLY, CDR2 FYNNEI. The CDR3 extends over 15 amino acids. The chain's CDR3 is CASTDAGLYHKGYTF. In DNA, the CDR3 is TGTGCCAGCACCGACGCGGGACTTTATCATAAAGGCTACACCTTC.

The rearrangement joins TRBV27 to TRBJ1-2, with D possibly matching TRBD1 (5 bases). Trimming removed 2 bases at V and 5 bases at J, with 12 bases between. Germline V gene sequence: CDR1 MNHEY, CDR2 SMNVEV (reference sequence). The CDR3 has 14 amino acids. The CDR3 DNA reads TGTGCCAGCAGTTTACTATCGAAGGGGTATGGCTACACCTTC. It specifies CASSLLSKGYGYTF.

V gene TRBV14 combines with J gene TRBJ2-7; a possible D gene is TRBD2 (7 bases). The CDR3 sequence is 13 residues long. The germline V gene encodes CDR1 SGHDN and CDR2 FVKESK. The V and J ends lost 5 bases and 3 bases respectively, with 11 bases between them. In DNA, the CDR3 is TGTGCCAGCAGCATAGGGGGGGGCTACGAGCAGTACTTC. This translates into CASSIGGGYEQYF.

V is TRBV5-1 and J is TRBJ1-5; 7 bases fit TRBD1. This CDR3 has 14 amino acids. The V segment lost 3 bases and the J segment 3 bases; nucleotides outside the gene matches: 3. Germline V gene lookup returns CDR1 SGHRS and CDR2 YFSETQ. CDR3 nucleotides: TGCGCCAGCAGCTATACAGGGGACAATCAGCCCCAGCATTTT. It translates to CASSYTGDNQPQHF.

CDR3 nucleotides: TGTGCCACAAAACTCGGGTCCGGCTACAATGAGCAGTTCTTC. Translation gives CATKLGSGYNEQFF. V usage is TRBV27 and J usage is TRBJ2-1, with unresolved D. Germline V gives CDR1 MNHEY, CDR2 SMNVEV (reference sequence). V was shortened by 10 bases and J by 3 bases, with 16 bases between the two germline ends. This CDR3 region has 14 residues.

The V gene is TRBV27, the J gene TRBJ1-4; D perhaps matches TRBD1 (5 bases). Germline values: CDR1 MNHEY, CDR2 SMNVEV (reference sequence). Trimming took 2 bases from V and 7 from J, leaving 8 bases between them. This CDR3 is 13 amino acids long. CDR3 sequence: CASSLQGGEKLFF. CDR3 in DNA: TGTGCCAGCAGTTTACAGGGTGGTGAAAAACTGTTTTTT. The variable domain in full, with the rest retrieved from reference TRBV27 and TRBJ1-4, is EAQVTQNPRYLITVTGKKLTVTCSQNMNHEYMSWYRQDPGLGLRQIYYSMNVEVTDKGDVPEGYKVSRKEKRNFPLILESPSPNQTSLYFCASSLQGGEKLFFGSGTQLSVL.

This clone was seen just once. The CDR3 DNA reads as TGCGCCAGCAGCTTGGAGAGGGCGGCCTACGAGCAGTACTTC. Residues: CASSLERAAYEQYF. The V call is TRBV5-1, the J call TRBJ2-7; TRBD2 might be the D (5 bases). Germline V gene data show CDR1 as SGHRS and CDR2 as YFSETQ. V was pared by 0 bases and J by 2 bases, with 9 bases between. This CDR3 is 14 amino acids long.

The chain has TRBV30 and TRBJ2-3; 8 bases are shared with TRBD2. CDR3 length: 12 residues. The germline V gene has CDR1 GTSNPN and CDR2 SVGIG (reference sequence). The V gene end was trimmed by 3 bases and the J gene end by 4 bases; junction bases not matched to a gene: 0. CDR3 sequence: CAWRAGADTQYF. The CDR3, as DNA: TGTGCCTGGAGAGCGGGGGCAGATACGCAGTATTTT.

V and J are TRBV7-2 and TRBJ1-1, with unresolved D. V lost 1 base to trimming and J lost 4 bases, with 4 bases between them. Germline V lookup: CDR1 SGHTA, CDR2 FQGNSA. This CDR3 has 12 amino acids. This chain's CDR3 is CASSLGSTEAFF. In DNA, the CDR3 is TGTGCCAGCAGCTTAGGGAGCACTGAAGCTTTCTTT.

The V and J genes are TRBV9 and TRBJ2-7; 7 bases line up with TRBD2. V was clipped by 2 bases and J by 3 bases; unmatched bases: 2. Germline V CDR1 and CDR2: SGDLS, YYNGEE. The CDR3 covers 13 residues. CDR3 sequence reads: CASSVRGGYEQYF. The CDR3 DNA reads as TGTGCCAGCAGCGTCCGCGGGGGCTACGAGCAGTACTTC.

The chain combines TRBV5-4 with TRBJ2-3; 8 bases agree with TRBD2. With 8 bases clipped from V and 5 bases from J, the junction kept 16 bases outside the gene matches. Germline loops: CDR1 SGHNT, CDR2 YYREEE (reference sequence). The length of the CDR3 is 16 residues. The chain's CDR3 is CASSPGGAGLVDTQYF. CDR3 sequence (DNA): TGTGCCAGTAGCCCGGGGGGGGCGGGTTTAGTAGATACGCAGTATTTT.

This clone was detected only a few times. Other DNA sequences in the same sample also yield this CDR3. The chain couples TRBV6-2 or TRBV6-3 to TRBJ1-2; D gene uncertain. CDR3 length: 12 amino acids. CDR1 is MNHEY and CDR2 is SVGEGT in the germline V gene. V lost 2 bases to trimming and J lost 3 bases, with 4 bases between them. CDR3 in DNA: TGTGCCAGCAGTTACACGGACTATGGCTACACCTTC. Translation: CASSYTDYGYTF.

This clone was observed once. V usage is TRBV19 and J usage is TRBJ1-2; weak D call: TRBD1 (6 bases). Deletions cut 6 bases from V and 7 bases from J, with 21 bases between. CDR1 and CDR2 (germline): LNHDA, SQIVND (reference sequence). The CDR3 totals 15 residues. The CDR3: CASRPLAGQSGGYTF. CDR3 in DNA: TGTGCCAGTAGACCCCTCGCCGGACAGAGTGGTGGCTACACCTTC.

The rearrangement joins TRBV29-1 to TRBJ2-7, with TRBD1 matching over 11 bases. From germline, CDR1 is SQVTM and CDR2 ANQGSEA. CDR3 size: 17 residues. The ends lost 2 bases at V and 0 bases at J; junction bases unmatched: 9. The CDR3 bases are TGCAGCGTTGAACCGGGACAGGGGGTCCTGAGCTCCTACGAGCAGTACTTC. Amino acids: CSVEPGQGVLSSYEQYF.

This chain joins TRBV7-2 and TRBJ2-3, with 8 bases that match TRBD2. The V gene end was trimmed by 4 bases and the J gene end by 6 bases; junction bases not matched to a gene: 9. The CDR3 contains 15 residues. Germline loops: CDR1 SGHTA, CDR2 FQGNSA. The CDR3 loop is CASSYYSSGGDTQYF. The CDR3 DNA is TGTGCCAGCAGCTACTATTCCTCGGGGGGGGATACGCAGTATTTT.

CDR3 amino acids: CASSTDRGRNEQYF. For the CDR3, the DNA is TGTGCCAGTAGTACCGACAGGGGGCGGAACGAGCAGTACTTC. This chain joins TRBV19 and TRBJ2-7, with TRBD1 identical over 10 bases. Trimming cost V 4 bases and J 5 bases; bases outside gene matches: 5. This CDR3 is 14 amino acids long. Germline V gene sequence: CDR1 LNHDA, CDR2 SQIVND (reference sequence).

The chain employs TRBV20-1 and TRBJ2-3; perhaps TRBD1 as D (6 bases). Germline V CDR1 and CDR2: DFQATT, SNEGSKA (reference sequence). Deletions cut 3 bases from V and 5 bases from J, with 15 bases between. This CDR3 is built from 14 residues. CDR3 sequence reads: CSASRTAEGDTQYF. CDR3 nucleotides: TGCAGTGCTAGTCGGACAGCCGAAGGAGATACGCAGTATTTT.